The T cell receptor (beta chain) under discussion was sequenced for a study of CD8 T cells in Susac syndrome. CDR1 is MNHEY and CDR2 is SMNVEV in the germline V gene (reference sequence). Trimming took 4 bases from V and 1 from J, leaving 13 bases between them. This CDR3 has 15 amino acids. A quantity of about 0.5 to 1 ug RNA underwent reverse transcription using random hexamers. An immunoSEQ multiplex PCR amplified TCR beta CDR3 over 54 Vbeta and 13 Jbeta. TCRdb itself ran the immunoSEQ multiplex PCR reads through MiXCR, one entry per CDR3 protein. This table has about 110,000 distinct CDR3 sequences, around 94% appearing once. CD8+ and CD4+ T cells taken from blood had their TCR beta sequenced. The recently defined diagnostic criteria for definite or probable disease were met by the Susac syndrome patients.

The sequenced material came from CD8+ T cells from PBMCs. This TCR was recovered from a human donor with Susac syndrome. The chain recombines TRBV27 with TRBJ1-1; D unresolved. The CDR3 protein is CASSSLLGGNTEAFF. For the CDR3, the DNA is TGTGCCAGCAGTTCCTTATTGGGTGGGAACACTGAAGCTTTCTTT.